The present TCR beta chain was sequenced within a study of T cell clusters in autoimmune cytopenias. For the study at large: A median of approximately 50,000 TRB reads per sample yielded a median around 2,000 distinct clonotypes.

Multiplex touch-down PCR amplified TRB using TRB-A and TRB-B pools in one tube. TCRdb re-called the multiplex PCR reads and catalogs CDR3 proteins one per entry, DNA excluded. The table for this sample gives several thousand distinct CDR3 sequences. Measured by frequency, this clonotype is medium-sized (0.01 to 0.1%). Its antigen remains unidentified. Tens of thousands of genome equivalents of blood DNA were amplified for TRB. In germline, CDR1 is MNHEY, CDR2 SMNVEV (reference sequence). The CDR3 extends over 14 amino acids. General study findings and limits: Primary autoimmune cytopenia patients appeared to lack physiological T cell clusters present in healthy donors. No experiment has yet validated the function of the T cell clusters defined in silico. TRB repertoire shifts in secondary cytopenia and chronic lymphocytic leukemia mostly reflected lymphoma, not autoimmunity.

The sequence was collected from a human donor with an autoimmune cytopenia or autoimmune hepatitis (not recorded which). J is TRBJ2-1 and V is TRBV27; absent DNA, TCRdb's TRBD1 call cannot be checked. Specimen: peripheral blood. CDR3 protein: CASSLSAGNDEQFF.